The 5 T cell receptor beta chains presented below share a single source sample, sequenced in a study of shared clonotypes between healthy human individuals. Assay used: immunoSEQ multiplex PCR; TCRdb lists only in-frame clones, some missing. The sample consists of hundreds of thousands of clones, 74% of them appearing once. Sequencing was done on a sample of memory CD4+ T cells sorted from blood. The subset here: CD45RA-negative fraction. Receptors originate from a woman aged 30 to 39 in good health.

This clone was seen just once. The chain combines TRBV5-4 with TRBJ2-7; tentative D call: TRBD2 (5 bases). Per germline, CDR1 SGHNT and CDR2 YYREEE (reference sequence). Trimming shortened V by 3 bases and J by 2 bases, and 12 bases separated the two germline ends. This CDR3 has 14 residues. Here the CDR3 reads CASSSDVGAYEQYF. The CDR3 nucleotides are TGTGCCAGCAGCTCGGACGTGGGAGCCTACGAGCAGTACTTC.

V is TRBV2 and J is TRBJ2-7; the D gene is possibly TRBD1 (6 bases). Per the germline V gene, CDR1 is SNHLY and CDR2 is FYNNEI. The CDR3 has 13 amino acids. The V end lost 0 bases, the J end lost 13 bases, and 16 bases lay between the germline ends. The CDR3 coding sequence is TGTGCCAGCAGTGAAGCAACGCCGGGACAATTATACTTC. It is translated as CASSEATPGQLYF.

This clone was counted only a few times. Other DNA sequences of this sample code for an identical CDR3. This sequence joins TRBV5-1 and TRBJ1-4; D remains ambiguous. Germline V gives CDR1 SGHRS, CDR2 YFSETQ. Trimming removed 8 bases at V and 5 bases at J, with 7 bases between. The CDR3 length is 11 residues. The CDR3 sequence: CASRTNEKLFF. The CDR3 bases are TGCGCCAGTCGGACGAATGAAAAACTGTTTTTT.

Points on this clone: An end of the junction does not agree with germline; a read error may underlie this. V usage is TRBV29-1 and J usage is TRBJ2-7, with D perhaps TRBD1 or TRBD2 (6 bases each). CDR3 size: 14 residues. The germline CDR1 and CDR2 sequences are SQVTM and ANQGSEA. CDR3 sequence: CSVEGGGQALEQYF. The DNA of the CDR3 is TGCAGCGTCGAAGGAGGGGGGCAGGCTCTTGAGCAGTACTTC.

The chain recombines TRBV28 with TRBJ2-7; D possibly corresponds to TRBD2 (7 bases). V lost 5 bases and J lost 0, with 14 bases in between. The CDR3 length is 15 residues. The germline gives CDR1 MDHEN, CDR2 SYDVKM. For the CDR3, the DNA is TGTGCCAGCAGTGGGGGGGCGGCAAGCTCCTACGAGCAGTACTTC. Encoded protein: CASSGGAASSYEQYF.